These 8 T cell receptor beta chains were sequenced from one sample in a study of shared clonotypes between healthy human individuals. TCRdb keeps only in-frame clones here, not all; method: immunoSEQ multiplex PCR. The table shows some 1 million clones, with around 74% occurring only once. Specimen: memory CD4+ T cells sorted from blood. Subset indicated: CD45RA-negative fraction. The source of these receptors is a man aged 18 to 30 in good health.

Remarks on this clone: The same CDR3 also results from other DNA sequences found in this sample. This rearrangement joins TRBV5-4 to TRBJ1-2; TRBD1 is a possible D gene (5 bases). Trimming shortened V by 5 bases and J by 2 bases, and 10 bases separated the two germline ends. This CDR3 spans 13 amino acids. Germline CDR1 reads SGHNT; CDR2 reads YYREEE (reference sequence). CDR3 DNA: TGTGCCAGCAGTCTCGGGGGGAACTATGGCTACACCTTC. Protein product: CASSLGGNYGYTF.

The V and J genes are TRBV7-3 and TRBJ2-5, with TRBD1 identical over 11 bases. V shed 6 bases, J shed 2 bases, and the junction held 5 bases outside the gene matches. Germline assignment: CDR1 SGHTA and CDR2 FQGTGA. There are 15 residues in the CDR3. The CDR3 region has the DNA TGTGCCAGCAGTCGGGACAGGGGGTTTCAAGAGACCCAGTACTTC. This sequence encodes CASSRDRGFQETQYF.

V is TRBV2 and J is TRBJ1-5; TRBD1 is a possible D gene (5 bases). Trimming took off 8 bases at V and 6 bases at J, with 14 bases between the two ends. The germline CDR1 and CDR2 sequences are SNHLY and FYNNEI. The CDR3 length is 13 residues. CDR3 nucleotide sequence: TGTGCCAGCTTAAGTCAGGGAGGTCAGCCCCAGCATTTT. It codes for CASLSQGGQPQHF.

V is TRBV10-3 and J is TRBJ2-2; TRBD1 is a possible D gene (5 bases). The germline V gene encodes CDR1 ENHRY and CDR2 SYGVKD. This CDR3 has 13 amino acids. V lost 3 bases and J lost 4, with 6 bases in between. CDR3 DNA: TGTGCCATCAGTGACAGGGTCACCGGGGAGCTGTTTTTT. As protein: CAISDRVTGELFF.

This chain joins TRBV7-6 and TRBJ1-1, with D unresolved. The CDR3 has 13 residues. The V gene lost 4 bases and the J gene lost 0 bases, with 6 bases spanning the gap. Germline CDR1 is SGHVS and CDR2 is FNYEAQ. CDR3 sequence (DNA): TGTGCCAGCAGCTCTCAAATGAACACTGAAGCTTTCTTT. Protein product: CASSSQMNTEAFF.

This clone occurred once. J is TRBJ2-1 and V is TRBV11-3; the D gene could be TRBD1 or TRBD2 (5 bases each). The germline V gene encodes CDR1 SGHNT and CDR2 YENEEA. This CDR3 comprises 13 residues. V was trimmed by 0 bases and J by 10 bases, leaving 10 bases between them. For the CDR3, the DNA is TGTGCCAGCAGCTTAGAGGGGGTAGGGGAGCAGTTCTTC. It is translated as CASSLEGVGEQFF.

The rearrangement links TRBV4-1 to TRBJ2-1; D is perhaps TRBD2 (5 bases). The CDR3 runs to 16 residues. Trimming left V 4 bases short and J 8 bases short, with 21 bases between. Germline V lookup: CDR1 MGHRA, CDR2 YSYEKL. CDR3 DNA sequence: TGCGCCAGCAGCCCCACTAAGTGGACTGTGTCCGATGAGCAGTTCTTC. Translating gives CASSPTKWTVSDEQFF.

The CDR3 reads CAWNLDRGETEAFF. The DNA for the CDR3 is TGTGCCTGGAACCTCGACAGGGGAGAGACTGAAGCTTTCTTT. The chain couples TRBV30 to TRBJ1-1, with 8 positions matching TRBD1. The CDR3 loop spans 14 amino acids. Germline values: CDR1 GTSNPN, CDR2 SVGIG (reference sequence). The ends lost 4 bases at V and 5 bases at J; junction bases unmatched: 9.